These 16 T cell receptor beta chains were all obtained from the same sample, sequenced in a study of T-cell memory formation after mild COVID-19. TCRdb passed the 5' RACE reads through MiXCR, listing each CDR3 protein once. The sample has 65,000 to 95,000 distinct CDR3 sequences, roughly 13% seen once. Sequencing input: PBMCs or a T cell subset sorted from them (not recorded which). The source of these receptors is a man between 18 and 29 years old who had mild COVID-19 (a few samples of this study predate the infection). Cell type and time point are not known.

Only a few counts were recorded for this clonotype. The chain carries TRBV20-1 and TRBJ2-7, with a possible D match to TRBD1 (6 bases). Germline CDR1 is DFQATT and CDR2 is SNEGSKA (reference sequence). V gave up 0 bases and J gave up 3 bases, with 12 bases separating them. This CDR3 is built from 14 residues. CDR3 region: CSARDQGQRYEQYV. Here the CDR3 DNA reads TGCAGTGCTAGAGACCAGGGACAACGCTACGAGCAGTACGTC.

This chain joins TRBV4-1 and TRBJ2-5, with TRBD1 matching over 7 bases. There are 15 residues in the CDR3. The V gene end was trimmed by 3 bases and the J gene end by 5 bases; junction bases not matched to a gene: 9. CDR1 is MGHRA and CDR2 is YSYEKL in the germline V gene. CDR3 protein: CASSHTGVWWETQYF. The CDR3 bases are TGCGCCAGCAGCCACACAGGGGTTTGGTGGGAGACCCAGTACTTC.

V and J are TRBV27 and TRBJ1-5, with 10 bases that match TRBD1. In germline, CDR1 is MNHEY, CDR2 SMNVEV (reference sequence). Germline trimming cut 6 bases from V and 2 bases from J; bases unmatched to any gene: 4. The CDR3 has 15 amino acids. The DNA of the CDR3 is TGTGCCAGCAGCTCCGGGACAGGGGGCAATCAGCCCCAGCATTTT. This gives the protein CASSSGTGGNQPQHF.

This clonotype has more than one count but fewer than ten. The V gene is TRBV9, the J gene TRBJ2-2; D is perhaps TRBD2 (6 bases). Germline V gene lookup returns CDR1 SGDLS and CDR2 YYNGEE. CDR3 size: 12 residues. Trimming took off 6 bases at V and 5 bases at J, with 8 bases between the two ends. CDR3 residues: CASKRGTGELFF. The CDR3 DNA reads TGTGCCAGCAAACGGGGGACCGGGGAGCTGTTTTTT.

This chain uses TRBV2 with TRBJ1-5; the match to TRBD1 covers 9 bases. Trimming took 1 base from V and 7 from J; bases not matched to a gene: 5. The CDR3 covers 15 residues. From germline, CDR1 is SNHLY and CDR2 FYNNEI. The DNA of the CDR3 is TGTGCCAGCAGTGAAGTGGGGACAGGGCCCCAGCCCCAGCATTTT. Translating it yields CASSEVGTGPQPQHF.

There are a few counts of this clonotype. V is TRBV6-1 and J is TRBJ1-2, with 11 positions matching TRBD1. The germline CDR1 and CDR2 sequences are MNHNS and SASEGT. CDR3 length equals 15 residues. V was clipped by 5 bases and J by 5 bases; unmatched bases: 7. CDR3 loop: CASSSRGTGGYGYTF. CDR3 in DNA: TGTGCCAGCAGTTCCCGAGGGACAGGGGGATATGGCTACACCTTC.

This rearrangement joins TRBV20-1 to TRBJ2-6, with D possibly TRBD2 on 5 matching bases. CDR3 length: 14 amino acids. Germline V gene sequence: CDR1 DFQATT, CDR2 SNEGSKA (reference sequence). V lost 5 bases, J lost 1 base, and 9 bases lay in between. The CDR3 nucleotides are TGCAGTGCTCCTACTAGGTCTGGGGCCAACGTCCTGACTTTC. Its protein product is CSAPTRSGANVLTF.

This chain links TRBV20-1 with TRBJ1-6; D is unclear. The V gene's germline CDR1 is DFQATT and CDR2 SNEGSKA (reference sequence). Between the trimmed V and J ends, which lost 8 bases and 6 bases, there was a span of 17 bases. The CDR3 runs 14 residues. The CDR3 protein is CSPESTDFNSPLHF. Here the CDR3 DNA reads TGCAGTCCCGAGTCAACAGACTTTAATTCACCCCTCCACTTT.

The sample holds a few counts of this clonotype. This chain joins TRBV4-2 and TRBJ1-5, with TRBD1 matching 7 bases. The CDR3 length is 15 residues. V trimming: 3 bases; J trimming: 4 bases; junction bases outside the gene matches: 6. Per germline, CDR1 LGHNA and CDR2 YNFKEQ. In nucleotides, the CDR3 is TGTGCCAGCAGCCACCCGGGACAGCCTAATCAGCCCCAGCATTTT. Translated, it gives CASSHPGQPNQPQHF.

For the CDR3, the DNA is TGTGCCAGCAGCCTAGGGACTAGCGGGCACGAGCAGTACTTC. Amino acids: CASSLGTSGHEQYF. The chain combines TRBV6-5 with TRBJ2-7, with 12 bases fitting TRBD2. With V trimmed by 6 bases and J by 5 bases, 5 bases remained unmatched. Germline CDR1 and CDR2: MNHEY and SVGAGI. CDR3 size: 14 residues.

The chain joins TRBV15 to TRBJ1-1, with no clear D. The CDR3 extends over 15 amino acids. Per germline, CDR1 LNHNV and CDR2 YYDKDF (reference sequence). V dropped 2 bases and J dropped 11 bases, with 21 bases sitting between them. The CDR3 sequence is CATSRPNSKPRIAFF. The DNA of the CDR3 is TGTGCCACCAGCAGACCTAATAGTAAACCCCGGATTGCTTTCTTT.

The chain is built from TRBV7-2 and TRBJ2-1; 8 bases line up with TRBD1. J lost 0 bases, V lost 3 bases, and 1 base had no gene match. The germline V gene has CDR1 SGHTA and CDR2 FQGNSA. The CDR3 is 15 amino acids. CDR3 amino acids: CASSFTGGSYNEQFF. The CDR3 DNA reads TGTGCCAGCAGCTTCACAGGGGGCTCCTACAATGAGCAGTTCTTC.

This clonotype was detected ten times or more. This chain links TRBV12-3 or TRBV12-4 with TRBJ2-5; D is perhaps TRBD1 (5 bases). Trimming stripped 6 bases from V and 3 bases from J, with 8 bases between. CDR3 length: 12 amino acids. The CDR3 spells CASRQTEETQYF. DNA of the CDR3: TGTGCCAGCAGGCAGACAGAAGAGACCCAGTACTTC.

This clonotype has at least ten counts. V is TRBV7-6 and J is TRBJ2-7; 11 bases are shared with TRBD2. CDR3 length: 15 residues. With 1 base clipped from V and 2 bases from J, the junction kept 1 base outside the gene matches. Germline CDR1 reads SGHVS; CDR2 reads FNYEAQ. The CDR3 is CASSLGSGGAYEQYF. CDR3 DNA sequence: TGTGCCAGCAGCTTAGGTAGCGGGGGGGCCTACGAGCAGTACTTC.

The chain has TRBV24-1 and TRBJ1-1, with 9 bases aligning to TRBD1. The V and J ends lost 9 bases and 1 base, in that order; junction bases with no gene match: 2. Germline assignment: CDR1 KGHDR and CDR2 SFDVKD. The CDR3 loop spans 13 amino acids. Written as DNA, the CDR3 is TGTGCCACCCGGACAGGGGAGAACACTGAAGCTTTCTTT. Residues: CATRTGENTEAFF.

The chain recombines TRBV6-2 or TRBV6-3 with TRBJ1-5, with 9 positions matching TRBD1. With V trimmed by 7 bases and J by 6 bases, 10 bases remained unmatched. The germline V gene has CDR1 MNHEY and CDR2 SVGEGT. This CDR3 has 15 amino acids. DNA of the CDR3: TGTGCCAGCAAAGACAAACAGGGGGCTGGTCAGCCCCAGCATTTT. Protein sequence: CASKDKQGAGQPQHF.